This entry lists 12 T cell receptor beta chains sequenced from one sample in a study of a mutant IDH1 vaccine in newly diagnosed glioma. Time point described: week 35, safety follow-up. Topical imiquimod was applied with each vaccine dose, which held 300 ug of mutant IDH1 20-mer peptide. These receptors' targets are unknown. Assay: immunoSEQ multiplex PCR; the TCRdb copy retains only in-frame clones and omits some. The top ten clones hold about 4% of a sample with more than 55,000 clones, around 84% of them seen once. The material was PBMCs, obtained from a glioma patient whose treatment included an IDH1 peptide vaccine. The receptors stem from a man aged 25-45 years with glioma.

The chain employs TRBV5-1 and TRBJ1-2; the match to TRBD1 covers 10 bases. The J segment lost 4 bases and the V segment lost 0 bases, leaving 3 bases of the junction unmatched. The CDR3 contains 15 residues. CDR1 and CDR2 (germline): SGHRS, YFSETQ. The CDR3 reads CASSLGDRGTYGYTF. DNA for the CDR3: TGCGCCAGCAGCTTGGGGGACAGGGGAACCTATGGCTACACCTTC.

The V call is TRBV27, the J call TRBJ2-7; the D call may be TRBD1 or TRBD2 (5 bases each). The V end lost 3 bases, the J end lost 3 bases, and 18 bases lay between the germline ends. There are 16 residues in the CDR3. CDR1 and CDR2 (germline): MNHEY, SMNVEV (reference sequence). The CDR3 DNA reads TGTGCCAGCAGTTTGGGGGAAGGGGTCGGTGGCTACGAGCAGTACTTC. Amino acids: CASSLGEGVGGYEQYF.

Comment on this clone: Germline and junction disagree at one end, which may indicate a read error. The chain recombines TRBV6-6 with TRBJ1-5; D call uncertain. The germline V gene encodes CDR1 MNHNY and CDR2 SVGAGI (reference sequence). The CDR3 sequence is 12 residues long. In DNA, the CDR3 is TGTGCCACCCAGTTAGAAGGGCAGCCCAAGCATTTT. The encoded protein is CATQLEGQPKHF.

The chain links TRBV5-5 to TRBJ1-5; 8 bases match TRBD1. The CDR3 is 16 amino acids. The V and J ends lost 4 bases and 4 bases, in that order; junction bases with no gene match: 10. CDR1 is SGHKS and CDR2 is YYEKEE in the germline V gene (reference sequence). The DNA for the CDR3 is TGTGCCAGCAGCGCAAGGACAGGGAAGGGGAATCAGCCCCAGCATTTT. Protein product: CASSARTGKGNQPQHF.

This clone was observed once. The chain links TRBV5-1 to TRBJ1-2, with D perhaps matching TRBD1 (5 bases). V lost 2 bases and J lost 4, with 9 bases in between. Germline values: CDR1 SGHRS, CDR2 YFSETQ. The CDR3 is made up of 13 amino acids. CDR3 nucleotides: TGCGCCAGCAGCTTAGGGACGGGCTATGGCTACACCTTC. Residues: CASSLGTGYGYTF.

This chain links TRBV5-6 with TRBJ2-7, with a weak D call TRBD1 (5 bases). Trimming removed 2 bases at V and 3 bases at J, with 6 bases between. This CDR3 is 12 amino acids long. The V gene's germline CDR1 is SGHDT and CDR2 YYEEEE. In nucleotides, the CDR3 is TGTGCCAGCAGCTTCGACAGCTACGAGCAGTACTTC. Amino acids: CASSFDSYEQYF.

The chain employs TRBV14 and TRBJ1-3; D gene unclear. V shed 4 bases and J shed 4 bases, with 5 bases lying between them. The CDR3 runs 12 residues. The germline CDR1 and CDR2 sequences are SGHDN and FVKESK. The CDR3 reads CASSPVGNTIYF. CDR3 sequence (DNA): TGTGCCAGCAGCCCAGTAGGAAACACCATATATTTT.

The chain carries TRBV2 and TRBJ2-1; D is uncertain. Trimming stripped 4 bases from V and 6 bases from J, with 13 bases between. Germline lookup yields CDR1 SNHLY and CDR2 FYNNEI. This CDR3 region has 14 residues. The CDR3 region has the DNA TGTGCCAGCAGTGCCCCCCCAAAGACCAATGAGCAGTTCTTC. It codes for CASSAPPKTNEQFF.

Only a few counts were recorded for this clone. The V call is TRBV2, the J call TRBJ1-2; tentative D call: TRBD1 (5 bases). V gave up 7 bases and J gave up 1 base, with 13 bases separating them. The CDR3 covers 14 residues. Germline V CDR1 and CDR2: SNHLY, FYNNEI. The CDR3 bases are TGTGCCAGCAAAGGCGACAGCCTTAACTATGGCTACACCTTC. Encoded protein: CASKGDSLNYGYTF.

This clone has just one count. The V and J genes are TRBV5-1 and TRBJ1-1; 10 bases agree with TRBD1. In germline, CDR1 is SGHRS, CDR2 YFSETQ. The CDR3 extends over 18 amino acids. The V and J ends lost 4 bases and 0 bases, in that order; junction bases with no gene match: 12. In DNA, the CDR3 is TGCGCCAGCAGCCTACTTCCGACAGGGGGCGTTATGAACACTGAAGCTTTCTTT. The encoded protein is CASSLLPTGGVMNTEAFF. Looking up the rest from reference TRBV5-1 and TRBJ1-1 gives the full variable domain: KAGVTQTPRYLIKTRGQQVTLSCSPISGHRSVSWYQQTPGQGLQFLFEYFSETQRNKGNFPGRFSGRQFSNSRSEMNVSTLELGDSALYLCASSLLPTGGVMNTEAFFGQGTRLTVV.

This clone has just a few counts. The chain links TRBV28 to TRBJ1-1; D not resolved. Trimming took 7 bases from V and 3 from J, leaving 12 bases between them. The CDR3 is 13 residues long. In germline, CDR1 is MDHEN, CDR2 SYDVKM. The CDR3 DNA follows: TGTGCCAGCAATTTTAACGGCGACACTGAAGCTTTCTTT. Translating gives CASNFNGDTEAFF.

This chain uses TRBV15 with TRBJ2-7; D not certain. V dropped 0 bases and J dropped 4 bases, with 13 bases sitting between them. Germline CDR1 reads LNHNV; CDR2 reads YYDKDF (reference sequence). This CDR3 contains 15 residues. For the CDR3, the DNA is TGTGCCACCAGCAGAGATCGCGGCACAGTTTACGAGCAGTACTTC. Translation: CATSRDRGTVYEQYF.